Presented here are 24 T cell receptor beta chains from one specimen sequenced in a study of cytomegalovirus exposure and HLA in healthy donors. The PCR used 60 Vbeta and 13 Jbeta primers. TCRdb keeps only in-frame clones here, not all; method: immunoSEQ multiplex PCR. Among about 190,000 clones, less than 85% were seen once, and the ten largest hold approximately 5%. The sequenced sample was PBMCs. Receptors were obtained from a man under 40 in good health and CMV-seropositive.

This clone was observed once. The chain has TRBV27 and TRBJ1-1; D perhaps matches TRBD1 (6 bases). Trimming took 5 bases from V and 6 from J, leaving 13 bases between them. This CDR3 has 13 amino acids. Germline loops: CDR1 MNHEY, CDR2 SMNVEV (reference sequence). The CDR3 region is CASSLGTSSEAFF. The CDR3 DNA is TGTGCCAGCAGTCTTGGGACATCATCTGAAGCTTTCTTT.

The genes are TRBV19 and TRBJ1-3; a weak D match, TRBD1 (6 bases). The CDR3 is 15 residues long. The V gene lost 0 bases and the J gene lost 4 bases, with 10 bases spanning the gap. Germline-derived CDR1 and CDR2 are LNHDA and SQIVND (reference sequence). CDR3: CASSIDQGIGNTIYF. As DNA, the CDR3 is TGTGCCAGTAGTATAGATCAGGGGATCGGAAACACCATATATTTT.

The chain employs TRBV7-2 and TRBJ1-5; 8 positions match TRBD1. There are 15 residues in the CDR3. The germline CDR1 and CDR2 sequences are SGHTA and FQGNSA. Germline trimming cut 2 bases from V and 7 bases from J; bases unmatched to any gene: 7. The CDR3 spells CASSLSGQGGQPQHF. CDR3 sequence (DNA): TGTGCCAGCAGCTTAAGTGGACAGGGAGGCCAGCCCCAGCATTTT.

The V gene is TRBV28, the J gene TRBJ2-7; no clear D. Germline V gives CDR1 MDHEN, CDR2 SYDVKM. Trimming removed 0 bases at V and 2 bases at J, with 8 bases between. This CDR3 comprises 14 residues. CDR3 coding DNA: TGTGCCAGCAGTTTATGGGCAGTTACCTACGAGCAGTACTTC. Translating gives CASSLWAVTYEQYF.

The gene calls are TRBV7-9 and TRBJ2-3, with 9 bases lining up with TRBD2. Germline-derived CDR1 and CDR2 are SEHNR and FQNEAQ (reference sequence). The V and J ends lost 6 bases and 3 bases, in that order; junction bases with no gene match: 7. CDR3 length equals 15 residues. CDR3 sequence: CASSPGTSKTDTQYF. The CDR3 DNA sequence: TGTGCCAGCAGTCCCGGGACTAGCAAGACAGATACGCAGTATTTT.

This chain uses TRBV5-6 with TRBJ1-2; maybe TRBD1 (6 bases). Deletions cut 4 bases from V and 1 base from J, with 14 bases between. The CDR3 loop spans 15 amino acids. Per germline, CDR1 SGHDT and CDR2 YYEEEE. The CDR3: CASSKGQWINYGYTF. CDR3 nucleotides: TGTGCCAGCAGCAAAGGACAGTGGATTAACTATGGCTACACCTTC.

This clone was detected only a few times. This CDR3 reads CASSPGTGAGANVLTF. As DNA, the CDR3 is TGCGCCAGCAGCCCCGGGACAGGGGCCGGGGCCAACGTCCTGACTTTC. The chain couples TRBV4-3 to TRBJ2-6; 10 positions agree with TRBD1. This CDR3 spans 16 amino acids. Germline trimming cut 4 bases from V and 4 bases from J; bases unmatched to any gene: 4. CDR1 LGHNA and CDR2 YSLEER come from the germline V gene.

The chain is built from TRBV30 and TRBJ1-2, with D perhaps matching TRBD1 (5 bases). Germline CDR1 GTSNPN, CDR2 SVGIG (reference sequence). CDR3 size: 12 residues. Between the trimmed V and J ends, which lost 1 base and 8 bases, there was a span of 11 bases. This CDR3 reads CAWSEQGGGYTF. In DNA, the CDR3 is TGTGCCTGGAGTGAGCAGGGCGGCGGCTACACCTTC.

V usage is TRBV5-6 and J usage is TRBJ1-1; D remains unclear. V lost 3 bases and J 0 bases, leaving 15 bases between the germline ends. CDR1 and CDR2 (germline): SGHDT, YYEEEE. This CDR3 spans 16 amino acids. This chain's CDR3 is CASSSPRRDLNTEAFF. The CDR3 region has the DNA TGTGCCAGCAGCTCCCCCCGGAGAGACTTGAACACTGAAGCTTTCTTT. The variable domain in full, completed from reference TRBV5-6 and TRBJ1-1, reads DAGVTQSPTHLIKTRGQQVTLRCSPKSGHDTVSWYQQALGQGPQFIFQYYEEEERQRGNFPDRFSGHQFPNYSSELNVNALLLGDSALYLCASSSPRRDLNTEAFFGQGTRLTVV.

With regard to this clone: Germline is not matched at one junction end, which may reflect a read error. The gene calls are TRBV4-2 and TRBJ2-7; 7 bases fit TRBD2. Germline-derived CDR1 and CDR2 are LGHNA and YNFKEQ. This CDR3 contains 14 residues. Written as DNA, the CDR3 is TGTGCCGGCAGCCTGGACGCGGGGGTGGGGGAGCAGTACTTC. Its translation: CAGSLDAGVGEQYF.

The genes are TRBV30 and TRBJ1-4; D is possibly TRBD1 (5 bases). The V end lost 8 bases, the J end lost 7 bases, and 20 bases lay between the germline ends. Germline V gives CDR1 GTSNPN, CDR2 SVGIG (reference sequence). The CDR3 length is 14 residues. This CDR3 is CAGGGTGRFEKLFF. CDR3 coding DNA: TGTGCCGGGGGGGGAACAGGCCGCTTTGAAAAACTGTTTTTT.

The chain couples TRBV6-1 to TRBJ1-2; D is unclear. The CDR3 length is 11 residues. Trimming pared 4 bases from V and 5 bases from J, leaving 5 bases between. The V gene's germline CDR1 is MNHNS and CDR2 SASEGT. The CDR3 loop is CASSASYGYTF. The CDR3, as DNA: TGTGCCAGCAGTGCTTCGTATGGCTACACCTTC.

The rearrangement uses TRBV5-1 and TRBJ2-3, with a weak D call TRBD1 (5 bases). V was shortened by 0 bases and J by 4 bases, with 12 bases between the two germline ends. Germline CDR1 SGHRS, CDR2 YFSETQ. The CDR3 runs 15 residues. CDR3 loop: CASSLESRDSDTQYF. CDR3 nucleotides: TGCGCCAGCAGCTTGGAGAGCAGGGATTCAGATACGCAGTATTTT.

V gene TRBV30 combines with J gene TRBJ2-1; TRBD2 matches 8 bases. The CDR3 runs to 15 residues. Germline CDR1 is GTSNPN and CDR2 is SVGIG (reference sequence). V trimming: 1 base; J trimming: 3 bases; junction bases outside the gene matches: 5. The CDR3 bases are TGTGCCTGGAGTGGAGAGCGGGAGTACTACAATGAGCAGTTCTTC. Translation: CAWSGEREYYNEQFF.

This clone showed up just a few times. The chain is built from TRBV7-2 and TRBJ1-1, with 7 bases fitting TRBD1. V was clipped by 6 bases and J by 3 bases; unmatched bases: 10. The CDR3 loop spans 15 amino acids. Germline assignment: CDR1 SGHTA and CDR2 FQGNSA. CDR3 amino acids: CASRTGLEVHTEAFF. The DNA for the CDR3 is TGTGCCAGCAGGACAGGGCTGGAGGTCCACACTGAAGCTTTCTTT.

This sequence joins TRBV5-1 and TRBJ2-2, with 13 bases aligning to TRBD2. V gave up 1 base and J gave up 6 bases; unmatched junction bases: 9. This CDR3 comprises 18 residues. CDR1 is SGHRS and CDR2 is YFSETQ in the germline V gene. As DNA, the CDR3 is TGCGCCAGCAGCTTGACCGGACTAGCGGGAGAAGGGCCCGGGGAGCTGTTTTTT. Translating gives CASSLTGLAGEGPGELFF.

V usage is TRBV6-6 and J usage is TRBJ2-1; maybe TRBD2 (5 bases). V was cut by 5 bases and J by 9 bases, with 11 bases left in between. This CDR3 contains 12 residues. CDR1 is MNHNY and CDR2 is SVGAGI in the germline V gene (reference sequence). The CDR3 DNA is TGTGCCAGCAGTCAGCTAGCCGGTGAGCAGTTCTTC. Its protein is CASSQLAGEQFF.

The genes are TRBV5-1 and TRBJ1-2; the match to TRBD1 covers 7 bases. The germline CDR1 and CDR2 sequences are SGHRS and YFSETQ. Losses at the gene ends were 4 bases for V and 3 bases for J; bases not matched to a gene: 12. The CDR3 sequence is 16 residues long. This CDR3 reads CASSPGTASRDYGYTF. CDR3 sequence (DNA): TGCGCCAGCAGCCCGGGGACAGCATCCCGGGACTATGGCTACACCTTC.

The chain links TRBV10-3 to TRBJ2-7; a possible D gene is TRBD2 (6 bases). The CDR3 covers 14 residues. The V end lost 7 bases, the J end lost 2 bases, and 15 bases lay between the germline ends. CDR1 and CDR2 from the germline V gene are ENHRY and SYGVKD. In nucleotides, the CDR3 is TGTGCCATCAAGGGAGGAGAGCGGCCCTACGAGCAGTACTTC. Its translation is CAIKGGERPYEQYF.

This clone occurred a few times. The chain is built from TRBV5-8 and TRBJ2-2; 7 nucleotides line up with TRBD1. The CDR3 has 16 amino acids. Germline CDR1 is SGHTS and CDR2 is YDEGEE. Trimming took 4 bases from V and 5 from J; bases not matched to a gene: 11. The CDR3 sequence: CASSRNQGDPTGELFF. CDR3 nucleotides: TGTGCCAGCAGCCGCAATCAGGGGGACCCTACCGGGGAGCTGTTTTTT.

V gene TRBV4-3 combines with J gene TRBJ2-6; TRBD2 matches at 8 bases. Looked up from germline, CDR1 is LGHNA and CDR2 is YSLEER. This CDR3 spans 19 amino acids. The V gene end was trimmed by 4 bases and the J gene end by 2 bases; junction bases not matched to a gene: 13. As DNA, the CDR3 is TGCGCCAGCAGCCGCCCGACGAGGGCGGGGGGCGCTGGGGCCAACGTCCTGACTTTC. Residues: CASSRPTRAGGAGANVLTF.

This chain links TRBV29-1 with TRBJ1-1, with 9 bases matching TRBD1. This CDR3 comprises 13 residues. The germline V gene has CDR1 SQVTM and CDR2 ANQGSEA. V dropped 3 bases and J dropped 5; count of bases not matched to a gene: 4. The CDR3 DNA reads TGCAGCGTTGATCGAGGACAGGGGACTGAAGCTTTCTTT. Encoded protein: CSVDRGQGTEAFF.

This clone was recorded a few times. V gene TRBV27 combines with J gene TRBJ2-1, with 9 bases matching TRBD1. The CDR3 consists of 14 residues. V shed 6 bases, J shed 6 bases, and the junction held 6 bases outside the gene matches. The germline CDR1 and CDR2 sequences are MNHEY and SMNVEV (reference sequence). The CDR3: CASRWTGAGNEQFF. The CDR3 DNA reads as TGTGCCAGCAGGTGGACAGGGGCAGGCAATGAGCAGTTCTTC.

V and J are TRBV28 and TRBJ2-7; no firm D call. Trimming removed 4 bases from V and 6 bases from J, with 19 bases in between. This CDR3 has 15 amino acids. Germline V gene data show CDR1 as MDHEN and CDR2 as SYDVKM. The CDR3 bases are TGTGCCAGCAGTTACCGAGACTCGGCGAGTGGCGAGCAGTACTTC. It translates to CASSYRDSASGEQYF.